Presented here are 24 T cell receptor beta chains from one specimen sequenced in a study of cytomegalovirus exposure and HLA in healthy donors. PCR amplification relied on 60 Vbeta primers (plus 13 Jbeta primers). The assay was immunoSEQ multiplex PCR, and TCRdb's table has in-frame clones only and misses some. Among around 280,000 clones listed, around 90% were seen once. The sample consisted of PBMCs. Every receptor here comes from a woman aged 18-30 years in good health and CMV-seronegative.

This clone has only one observation. The sample has other DNA sequences that encode this CDR3 too. The chain combines TRBV2 with TRBJ1-2; D is ambiguous. Trimming stripped 1 base from V and 3 bases from J, with 6 bases between. This CDR3 is built from 13 residues. CDR1 is SNHLY and CDR2 is FYNNEI in the germline V gene. CDR3 in amino acids: CASSEGGYYGYTF. The CDR3 DNA is TGTGCCAGCAGTGAAGGAGGATACTATGGCTACACCTTC.

The chain combines TRBV5-4 with TRBJ2-2; 11 bases line up with TRBD1. The germline gives CDR1 SGHNT, CDR2 YYREEE (reference sequence). V lost 5 bases, J lost 4 bases, and 4 bases stayed unmatched. This CDR3 has 15 amino acids. CDR3 DNA: TGTGCCAGCAGATATGGGACAGGGGGCACCGGGGAGCTGTTTTTT. It yields the protein CASRYGTGGTGELFF. Full variable domain (missing parts from reference TRBV5-4 and TRBJ2-2): ETGVTQSPTHLIKTRGQQVTLRCSSQSGHNTVSWYQQALGQGPQFIFQYYREEENGRGNFPPRFSGLQFPNYSSELNVNALELDDSALYLCASRYGTGGTGELFFGEGSRLTVL.

A note on this clone: The same CDR3 can be traced to other DNA sequences in this sample. This chain connects TRBV27 to TRBJ1-6; D is unresolved. Trimming stripped 7 bases from V and 0 bases from J, with 16 bases between. This CDR3 is built from 17 residues. Germline V gene data show CDR1 as MNHEY and CDR2 as SMNVEV (reference sequence). The CDR3 here is CASTRGGPSSYNSPLHF. In DNA form, the CDR3 reads TGTGCCAGCACAAGAGGAGGGCCGAGCTCCTATAATTCACCCCTCCACTTT.

V is TRBV4-1 and J is TRBJ2-2; D not resolved. Trimming removed 1 base from V and 4 bases from J, with 10 bases in between. The CDR3 runs 15 residues. Germline lookup yields CDR1 MGHRA and CDR2 YSYEKL. The CDR3 loop is CASSQVIVSTGELFF. DNA of the CDR3: TGCGCCAGCAGCCAAGTTATAGTTTCCACCGGGGAGCTGTTTTTT.

This rearrangement joins TRBV7-8 to TRBJ1-1; 9 nucleotides align to TRBD1. Germline V gene sequence: CDR1 SGHVS, CDR2 FQNEAQ. V trimming: 5 bases; J trimming: 1 base; junction bases outside the gene matches: 20. CDR3 length equals 20 residues. CDR3 protein: CASSTRFSIGTGHENTEAFF. The DNA for the CDR3 is TGTGCCAGCAGCACCCGCTTTAGTATCGGGACAGGGCACGAGAACACTGAAGCTTTCTTT.

This chain connects TRBV4-1 to TRBJ2-7, with D perhaps TRBD1 (6 bases). CDR3 length equals 14 residues. The V and J ends lost 5 bases and 0 bases respectively, with 11 bases between them. Per germline, CDR1 MGHRA and CDR2 YSYEKL. The CDR3 reads CASSAWDTSYEQYF. CDR3 DNA sequence: TGCGCCAGCAGCGCGTGGGACACCTCCTACGAGCAGTACTTC.

The CDR3 bases are TGTGCCAGCAGTACGACCGGGACAACCACTGAAGCTTTCTTT. Its protein is CASSTTGTTTEAFF. J is TRBJ1-1 and V is TRBV27; tentatively, D is TRBD1 (6 bases). V lost 5 bases and J 4 bases, leaving 14 bases between the germline ends. The CDR3 sequence is 14 residues long. Looked up from germline, CDR1 is MNHEY and CDR2 is SMNVEV (reference sequence).

The chain is built from TRBV11-2 and TRBJ2-7; D not resolved. Germline-derived CDR1 and CDR2 are SGHAT and FQNNGV. This CDR3 is built from 11 residues. V lost 7 bases to trimming and J lost 3 bases, with 7 bases between them. The CDR3 loop is CASTPGYEQYF. The CDR3 DNA follows: TGTGCCAGCACCCCGGGCTACGAGCAGTACTTC.

The V call is TRBV15, the J call TRBJ1-1; possibly TRBD1 for D (5 bases). Trimming took 1 base from V and 6 from J, leaving 12 bases between them. Germline CDR1 and CDR2: LNHNV and YYDKDF (reference sequence). CDR3 size: 14 residues. CDR3 sequence: CATSRGPGSPEAFF. The DNA of the CDR3 is TGTGCCACCAGCAGAGGACCAGGGTCCCCTGAAGCTTTCTTT.

The V call is TRBV5-1, the J call TRBJ2-1, with 14 nucleotides matching TRBD2. Germline V CDR1 and CDR2: SGHRS, YFSETQ. The CDR3 is made up of 17 amino acids. J was trimmed by 7 bases and V by 3 bases; bases with no gene match: 9. The CDR3: CASSSSTSGGARNEQFF. The CDR3 coding sequence is TGCGCCAGCAGCTCTTCGACTAGCGGGGGGGCTAGGAATGAGCAGTTCTTC.

The genes are TRBV27 and TRBJ1-1, with 8 bases identical to TRBD1. Germline V gene sequence: CDR1 MNHEY, CDR2 SMNVEV (reference sequence). The CDR3 has 14 residues. Losses at the gene ends were 4 bases for V and 4 bases for J; bases not matched to a gene: 5. The CDR3 protein is CASSSTGVGTEAFF. The CDR3 DNA reads as TGTGCCAGCAGTTCGACAGGGGTTGGCACTGAAGCTTTCTTT.

The chain employs TRBV28 and TRBJ1-6; D call uncertain. CDR1 and CDR2 (germline): MDHEN, SYDVKM. The CDR3 contains 17 residues. V was shortened by 5 bases and J by 7 bases, with 21 bases between the two germline ends. The CDR3 bases are TGTGCCAGCAGTCCTGCCAGTCAAGTGGGAGCAAATTCACCCCTCCACTTT. Translating it yields CASSPASQVGANSPLHF.

The chain joins TRBV7-2 to TRBJ2-7; 9 bases match TRBD2. Germline V lookup: CDR1 SGHTA, CDR2 FQGNSA. This CDR3 is built from 15 residues. The trim removed 4 bases at V and 0 bases at J, leaving 4 bases unmatched. The CDR3 region is CASSYAGGSSYEQYF. DNA for the CDR3: TGTGCCAGCAGCTACGCGGGGGGGAGCTCCTACGAGCAGTACTTC.

The J gene is TRBJ1-1, the V gene TRBV6-1; D is possibly TRBD1 (6 bases). Trimming pared 6 bases from V and 4 bases from J, leaving 12 bases between. The CDR3 spans 13 residues. Germline V lookup: CDR1 MNHNS, CDR2 SASEGT. The CDR3 bases are TGTGCCAGCAGCCCGCAGGGGCTCACTGAAGCTTTCTTT. It encodes CASSPQGLTEAFF.

V is TRBV11-2 and J is TRBJ2-5; D possibly corresponds to TRBD1 (5 bases). The V end was cut by 0 bases, the J end by 3 bases, with 11 bases between. This CDR3 has 15 amino acids. The germline gives CDR1 SGHAT, CDR2 FQNNGV. This CDR3 reads CASSLEAAREETQYF. Written as DNA, the CDR3 is TGTGCCAGCAGCTTAGAGGCGGCCAGGGAAGAGACCCAGTACTTC.

As to this clone: Other DNA sequences of this sample code for an identical CDR3. This chain links TRBV6-5 with TRBJ2-7, with TRBD1 as a possible D gene (5 bases). This CDR3 contains 15 residues. V was cut by 0 bases and J by 0 bases, with 9 bases left in between. Germline V gene sequence: CDR1 MNHEY, CDR2 SVGAGI. This chain's CDR3 is CASSYSGQGSYEQYF. DNA for the CDR3: TGTGCCAGCAGTTACTCGGGCCAGGGCTCCTACGAGCAGTACTTC.

The chain recombines TRBV10-3 with TRBJ2-3; 7 bases are a match to TRBD2. The CDR3 spans 13 residues. Germline CDR1 and CDR2: ENHRY and SYGVKD. With 6 bases clipped from V and 13 bases from J, the junction kept 13 bases outside the gene matches. In DNA form, the CDR3 reads TGTGCCATCAGGGCCGGGGGGATAGCGGGCAAGTATTTT. It is translated as CAIRAGGIAGKYF.

V is TRBV14 and J is TRBJ1-2; D is undetermined. Germline V lookup: CDR1 SGHDN, CDR2 FVKESK. Trimming took 0 bases from V and 4 from J, leaving 3 bases between them. The CDR3 contains 12 residues. The CDR3 protein is CASSQDLYGYTF. The DNA of the CDR3 is TGTGCCAGCAGCCAAGACCTCTATGGCTACACCTTC.

This rearrangement joins TRBV9 to TRBJ2-3; weak D call: TRBD1 (5 bases). The CDR3 contains 16 residues. CDR1 and CDR2 (germline): SGDLS, YYNGEE. V lost 4 bases and J 3 bases, leaving 18 bases between the germline ends. This chain's CDR3 is CASSPLSRGWTDTQYF. DNA of the CDR3: TGTGCCAGCAGCCCCCTATCAAGGGGTTGGACAGATACGCAGTATTTT.

This clone appeared once. This rearrangement joins TRBV5-8 to TRBJ2-1; the D gene is possibly TRBD1 (6 bases). From germline, CDR1 is SGHTS and CDR2 YDEGEE. The ends were cut back, 2 bases at V and 5 bases at J, with 14 bases in the middle. The length of the CDR3 is 15 residues. The CDR3 coding sequence is TGTGCCAGCAGCTTTCTGCAGGGGTTCGACAATGAGCAGTTCTTC. Its protein product is CASSFLQGFDNEQFF.

About this clone itself: One end of the junction is discordant with germline, which a read error may explain. The rearrangement links TRBV6-1 to TRBJ1-6, with TRBD1 as a possible D gene (6 bases). Germline V gives CDR1 MNHNS, CDR2 SASEGT. The CDR3 spans 13 residues. The CDR3 loop is CASEQGYSSPLHF. The CDR3 nucleotides are TGTGCCAGTGAACAGGGTTATAGTTCACCCCTCCACTTT.

The chain has TRBV27 and TRBJ1-1, with 9 bases that match TRBD1. This CDR3 comprises 14 residues. Germline V lookup: CDR1 MNHEY, CDR2 SMNVEV (reference sequence). The trim removed 4 bases at V and 7 bases at J, leaving 7 bases unmatched. The CDR3 coding sequence is TGTGCCAGCAGTTGGACAGGGGTCGGGGGTGAAGCTTTCTTT. It translates to CASSWTGVGGEAFF.

This chain joins TRBV7-8 and TRBJ1-1; no clear D. Looked up from germline, CDR1 is SGHVS and CDR2 is FQNEAQ. The V end lost 2 bases, the J end lost 1 base, and 5 bases lay between the germline ends. The CDR3 length is 13 residues. The CDR3 protein is CASSLQENTEAFF. CDR3 coding DNA: TGTGCCAGCAGCTTACAGGAGAACACTGAAGCTTTCTTT.

This clone was seen more than once but under ten times. The V call is TRBV30, the J call TRBJ1-5; TRBD1 matches 9 bases. The germline CDR1 and CDR2 sequences are GTSNPN and SVGIG (reference sequence). CDR3 length: 13 residues. The CDR3 DNA reads TGTGCTTCTGGACAGGGGAGCAATCAGCCCCAGCATTTT. This translates into CASGQGSNQPQHF.